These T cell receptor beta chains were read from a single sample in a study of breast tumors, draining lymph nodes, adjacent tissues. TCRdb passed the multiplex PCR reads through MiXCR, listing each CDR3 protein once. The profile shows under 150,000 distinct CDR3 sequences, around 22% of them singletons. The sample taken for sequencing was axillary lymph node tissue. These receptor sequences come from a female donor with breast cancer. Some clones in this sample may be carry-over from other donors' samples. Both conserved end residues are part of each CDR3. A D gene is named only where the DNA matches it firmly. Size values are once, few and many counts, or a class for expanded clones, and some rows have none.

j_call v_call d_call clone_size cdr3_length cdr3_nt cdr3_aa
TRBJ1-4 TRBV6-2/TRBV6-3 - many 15 TGTGCCAGCAGGGAAAGCGGATCAACTAATGAAAAACTGTTTTTT CASRESGSTNEKLFF
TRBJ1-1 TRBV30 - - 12 TGTGCCTGGAGCCCCTCTGGTACTGAAGCTTTCTTT CAWSPSGTEAFF
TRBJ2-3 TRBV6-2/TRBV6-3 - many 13 TGTGCCAGCGCGGCGGGGCCCACAGATACGCAGTATTTT CASAAGPTDTQYF
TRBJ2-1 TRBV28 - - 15 TGTGCCAGCAGTTTACAAGGGAGGAACTACAATGAGCAGTTCTTC CASSLQGRNYNEQFF
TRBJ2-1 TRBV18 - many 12 TGTGCCAGCTCACAAGCCTACAATGAGCAGTTCTTC CASSQAYNEQFF
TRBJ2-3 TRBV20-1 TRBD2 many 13 TGCAGTGGTGGACTAGCGGGCACAGATACGCAGTATTTT CSGGLAGTDTQYF
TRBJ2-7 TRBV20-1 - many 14 TGCAGTGCTATCCGCGGCCATAAAGCCTACGAGCAGTACTTC CSAIRGHKAYEQYF
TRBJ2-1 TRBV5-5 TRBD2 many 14 TGTGCCAGCAGCTTGGGACTAGCGGGTGGGTGGCAGTTCTTC CASSLGLAGGWQFF
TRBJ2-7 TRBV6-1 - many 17 TGTGCCAGCAGTGCCAGGAACCGGGACACCCTCTCCTACGAGCAGTACTTC CASSARNRDTLSYEQYF
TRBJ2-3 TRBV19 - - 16 TGTGCCAGTAGCCCCCTGGGGCCGGCGAGCAGGGATACGCAGTATTTT CASSPLGPASRDTQYF
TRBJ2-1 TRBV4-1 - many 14 TGCGCCAGCAGCCCCATAGGCGTTAGCAATGAGCAGTTCTTC CASSPIGVSNEQFF
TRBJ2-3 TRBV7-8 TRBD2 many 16 TGTGCCAGCACCGAAATTAGCGGGAGAGGATCAGATACGCAGTATTTT CASTEISGRGSDTQYF
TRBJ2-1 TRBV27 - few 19 TGTGCCAGCAGTTTATCTTGGGCTAGCGCCCGAGGAAGGGTTAATGAGCAGTTCTTC CASSLSWASARGRVNEQFF
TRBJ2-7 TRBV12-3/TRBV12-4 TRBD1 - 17 TGTGCCAGCAGTTTAGGGACAGGGGCCGGAGGACTACGCGAGCAGTACTTC CASSLGTGAGGLREQYF
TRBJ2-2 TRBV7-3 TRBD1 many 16 TGTGCCAGCAGCTTAAATCCAGGGGGCGCCACCGGGGAGCTGTTTTTT CASSLNPGGATGELFF
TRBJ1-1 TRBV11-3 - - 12 TGTGCCAGCAGCCCGGGACCTGCTGAAGCTTTCTTT CASSPGPAEAFF
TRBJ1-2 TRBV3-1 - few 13 TGTGCCAGCAGCCAAGATGCCGTTTATGGCTACACCTTC CASSQDAVYGYTF
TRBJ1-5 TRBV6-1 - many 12 TGTGCCAGCAAGGACGGTGGGCTGCCCCAGCATTTT CASKDGGLPQHF
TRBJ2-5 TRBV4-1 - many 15 TGCGCCAGCAGCCAAGATCCAGGCCCACAAGAGACCCAGTACTTC CASSQDPGPQETQYF
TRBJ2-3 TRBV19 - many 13 TGTGCCAGTAGGGCTACTAGCACAGATACGCAGTATTTT CASRATSTDTQYF
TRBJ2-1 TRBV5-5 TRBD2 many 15 TGTGCCAGCAGCCCTAGGACTAGTACCTACAATGAGCAGTTCTTC CASSPRTSTYNEQFF
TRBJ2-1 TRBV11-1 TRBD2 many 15 TGTGCCAGCAGCTTAGATGGGACTAGCGACAATGAGCAGTTCTTC CASSLDGTSDNEQFF
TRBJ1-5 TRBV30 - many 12 TGTGCCTGGGGGACAAGGTATCAGCCCCAGCATTTT CAWGTRYQPQHF
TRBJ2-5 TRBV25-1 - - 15 TGTGCCAGCAGACATAGTACGGCCTCTTATGGGACCCAGTACTTC CASRHSTASYGTQYF
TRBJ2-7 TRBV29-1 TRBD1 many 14 TGCAGCGTAAGACAGGGGGCGATGGCCAACGAGCAGTACTTC CSVRQGAMANEQYF
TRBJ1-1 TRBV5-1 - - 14 TGCGCCAGCAGAGGGGGGCCAGGTAGCACTGAAGCTTTCTTT CASRGGPGSTEAFF
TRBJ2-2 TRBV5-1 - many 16 TGCGCCAGCAGCGTGGGCTCCAACAGGGTCAGCGGGGAGCTGTTTTTT CASSVGSNRVSGELFF
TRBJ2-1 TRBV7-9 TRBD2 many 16 TGTGCCAGCAGCTTTAGCGGGAGGGCCATTTTTAATGAGCAGTTCTTC CASSFSGRAIFNEQFF
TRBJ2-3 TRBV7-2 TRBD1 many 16 TGTGCCAGCAGCAAGAGGGACAGGGGGGGCACAGATACGCAGTATTTT CASSKRDRGGTDTQYF
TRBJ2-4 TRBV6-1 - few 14 TGTGCCAGCAGTACGAGAGGACAGAAAAACATTCAGTACTTC CASSTRGQKNIQYF
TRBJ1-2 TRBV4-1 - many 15 TGCGCCAGCAGTGATGGGGGTCAGAGGAACTATGGCTACACCTTC CASSDGGQRNYGYTF
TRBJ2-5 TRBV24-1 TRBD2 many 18 TGTGCCACCAGTGACCCGCTAGCGGGAGGGGTTAGAGGAGAGACCCAGTACTTC CATSDPLAGGVRGETQYF
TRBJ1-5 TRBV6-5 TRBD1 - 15 TGTGCCAGCAGTCGGGACAGGGGGGGCAATCAGCCCCAGCATTTT CASSRDRGGNQPQHF